These T cell receptor beta chains were read from a single sample in a study of T cell responses to AZD1222 COVID-19 vaccine. The method was immunoSEQ multiplex PCR; TCRdb's version includes in-frame clones alone and lacks a portion of them. The table has about 140,000 clones, more than 70% seen once. The sample was peripheral blood, taken 28 days after the second AZD1222 dose. The receptor source for this set is an adult who received the AZD1222 COVID-19 vaccine. Both conserved end residues are part of each CDR3. A D gene is named only where the DNA matches it firmly. Not all rows give a size; the values are once, few, many and, for expanded clones, a class.

TRBV10-1	TRBJ2-7	TRBD1	few	TGCGCCAGCAGTGGCCGGACAGGGTCCCACGAGCAGTACTTC	CASSGRTGSHEQYF
TRBV27	TRBJ2-2	TRBD1	NA	TGTGCCAGCAACAGGGGCCGGAACACCGGGGAGCTGTTTTTT	CASNRGRNTGELFF
TRBV13	TRBJ2-6	NA	NA	TGTGCCAGCAGCTTGAGGGATTCTGGGGCCAACGTCCTGACTTTC	CASSLRDSGANVLTF
TRBV19	TRBJ1-1	NA	NA	TGTGCCAGTAGGAAACAGGGAGGGAACACTGAAGCTTTCTTT	CASRKQGGNTEAFF
TRBV19	TRBJ1-1	NA	NA	TGTGCCAGTAGACGATACACTGAAGCTTTCTTT	CASRRYTEAFF
TRBV29-1	TRBJ2-5	NA	NA	TGCAGCGCCTTGACGGGGGAAGAGACCCAGTACTTC	CSALTGEETQYF
TRBV19	TRBJ1-2	TRBD1	NA	TGTGCCAGTAGCCGGCAGGGGGCTACTCCTAACTATGGCTACACCTTC	CASSRQGATPNYGYTF
TRBV24-1	TRBJ1-1	TRBD1	once	TGTGCCACCAGTTCCAGGGGGGAGAACACTGAAGCTTTCTTT	CATSSRGENTEAFF
TRBV5-8	TRBJ1-5	NA	NA	TGTGCCAGCAATCCCCAGGGCGTCAATCAGCCCCAGCATTTT	CASNPQGVNQPQHF
TRBV12-3/TRBV12-4	TRBJ1-2	NA	NA	TGTGCCAGCAGTTTGGGGGGGGCCAGCTACACCTTC	CASSLGGASYTF
TRBV11-3	TRBJ1-1	NA	NA	TGTGCCAGCAGCTGTAGTGGGCGGCCTATGGGCACTGAAGCTTTCTTT	CASSCSGRPMGTEAFF
TRBV6-5	TRBJ2-7	TRBD2	NA	TGTGCCAGCAGAGCGACTAGCGGAACATCCTACGAGCAGTACTTC	CASRATSGTSYEQYF
TRBV15	TRBJ1-5	NA	NA	TGTGCCACCAGCACAGGAATCTATCAGCCCCAGCATTTT	CATSTGIYQPQHF
TRBV6-2/TRBV6-3	TRBJ1-4	NA	NA	TGTGCCAGCAGCAGGGACGGGAATGAAAAACTGTTTTTT	CASSRDGNEKLFF
TRBV19	TRBJ2-7	NA	NA	TGTGCCAGCGGACGCCGGAGCGGCGAGCAGTACTTC	CASGRRSGEQYF
TRBV7-8	TRBJ1-2	NA	NA	TGTGCCAGCAGCTCATCGACCTGGGATGGCTACACCTTC	CASSSSTWDGYTF
TRBV18	TRBJ2-1	TRBD1	NA	TGTGCCAGCTCATCGACAGGGCTCAATGAGCAGTTCTTC	CASSSTGLNEQFF
TRBV6-6	TRBJ1-1	TRBD1	NA	TGTGCCAGCAGTGGGAGAGACAGGGGAGGAACTGAAGCTTTCTTT	CASSGRDRGGTEAFF
TRBV25-1	TRBJ2-6	NA	NA	TGTGCCAGCAGTCCCGTCGTCCCCTCTGGGGCCAACGTCCTGACTTTC	CASSPVVPSGANVLTF
TRBV25-1	TRBJ2-7	TRBD1	once	TGTGCCAGCAGTCAAGGACAGGGGCAGTACGAGCAGTACTTC	CASSQGQGQYEQYF
TRBV30	TRBJ1-1	NA	NA	TGTGCCTGGGACTCCCTTGGACGAGCTTTCTTT	CAWDSLGRAFF
TRBV6-5	TRBJ1-3	NA	once	TGTGCCAGCAGGAGGTTTGGAAACACCATATATTTT	CASRRFGNTIYF
TRBV28	TRBJ1-2	NA	NA	TGTGCCAGCACTTGGGGCGCGGACTATGGCTACACCTTC	CASTWGADYGYTF
TRBV20-1	TRBJ2-5	TRBD2	NA	TGCAGTGCTAGTCCTAGCGGGGAAAAGACCCAGTACTTC	CSASPSGEKTQYF
TRBV29-1	TRBJ2-2	NA	NA	TGCAGCGTTCCGCGGGAACCGAACACCGGGGAGCTGTTTTTT	CSVPREPNTGELFF
TRBV10-1	TRBJ1-2	TRBD1	NA	TGCGCCAGCAGTGGGACAGGCAAAAACTATGGCTACACCTTC	CASSGTGKNYGYTF
TRBV3-1/TRBV3-2	TRBJ2-1	TRBD2	NA	TGTGCCAGCAGCCAGAGTCTAGCGGGAGGTGGTGAGCAGTTCTTC	CASSQSLAGGGEQFF
TRBV28	TRBJ1-1	NA	NA	TGTGCCAGCAGTTTTGGGGGGGGCCTGACTGAAGCTTTCTTT	CASSFGGGLTEAFF
TRBV6-5	TRBJ1-5	NA	NA	TGTGCCACCCAGGGTCGCAATCAGCCCCAGCATTTT	CATQGRNQPQHF
TRBV4-1	TRBJ1-5	NA	NA	TGCGCCAGCAGCCAAGAATGGGTCAGCAATCAGCCCCAGCATTTT	CASSQEWVSNQPQHF
TRBV4-1	TRBJ2-7	TRBD2	few	TGCGCCAGCAGCCAAGAAGGGGCTAGCGGGAATGGCGAGCAGTACTTC	CASSQEGASGNGEQYF
TRBV10-3	TRBJ2-1	NA	NA	TGTGCCATCAGCGGAGACAGCCTCAATGAGCAGTTCTTC	CAISGDSLNEQFF
TRBV3-1/TRBV3-2	TRBJ1-1	NA	NA	TGTGCCAGCAGCCCCAAGTACGGGTTGGGCACTGAAGCTTTCTTT	CASSPKYGLGTEAFF
TRBV28	TRBJ2-7	TRBD1	NA	TGTGCCAGCAGCCCCTCGCCGGGACAGGGTATGAGCGAGCAGTACTTC	CASSPSPGQGMSEQYF
TRBV28	TRBJ1-5	NA	once	TGTGCCAGCAGTTTCGTGGGGGGCGGGCAGCCCCAGCATTTT	CASSFVGGGQPQHF
TRBV6-2/TRBV6-3	TRBJ1-1	NA	NA	TGTGCCAGCAGTTACTTTATGAACACTGAAGCTTTCTTT	CASSYFMNTEAFF
TRBV6-1	TRBJ1-1	NA	NA	TGTGCCAGCAGTGAAGGGATTTCGAACACTGAAGCTTTCTTT	CASSEGISNTEAFF
TRBV25-1	TRBJ1-3	NA	NA	TGTGCCAGCAGTGAATATGGGGGCTCTGGAAACACCATATATTTT	CASSEYGGSGNTIYF
TRBV3-1/TRBV3-2	TRBJ1-2	NA	few	TGTGCCAGCAGCCAAGAAAGGCTCGGCTACACCTTC	CASSQERLGYTF
TRBV11-2	TRBJ2-7	NA	NA	TGTGCCAGCAGCTCCACGGGTGACGAGCAGTACTTC	CASSSTGDEQYF
TRBV7-9	TRBJ1-4	NA	NA	TGTGCCAGCAGCTTAGCGGGGCCAGAAAAACTGTTTTTT	CASSLAGPEKLFF
TRBV5-4	TRBJ2-6	NA	NA	TGTGCCAGCAGCCCGGACAGCTCTGGGGCCAACGTCCTGACTTTC	CASSPDSSGANVLTF
TRBV5-6	TRBJ2-1	NA	NA	TGTGCCAGCAGCTTGGCCGGGAATTACAATGAGCAGTTCTTC	CASSLAGNYNEQFF
TRBV3-1/TRBV3-2	TRBJ2-6	NA	NA	TGTGCCAGCAGCCCCCTATGGGTGGCGGGCGGGGCCAACGTCCTGACTTTC	CASSPLWVAGGANVLTF
TRBV6-5	TRBJ1-1	NA	few	TGTGCCAGCAGCCCAGGGCGCACTGAAGCTTTCTTT	CASSPGRTEAFF
TRBV29-1	TRBJ2-7	TRBD1	NA	TGCAGCGTTTATTCAGGGGGATACGAGCAGTACTTC	CSVYSGGYEQYF
TRBV3-1/TRBV3-2	TRBJ1-1	TRBD1	few	TGTGCCAGCAGCCAATACCCGGGACAGCCACTCTTCTTT	CASSQYPGQPLFF
TRBV18	TRBJ2-1	NA	NA	TGTGCCAGCTCATCCCGGGACATAGACAATGAGCAGTTCTTC	CASSSRDIDNEQFF
TRBV6-4	TRBJ1-1	TRBD1	once	TGTGCCAGCAGTGACCCTAAGACAGGGGGCCACCTAAACTTT	CASSDPKTGGHLNF
TRBV9	TRBJ1-2	TRBD1	NA	TGTGCCAGCATCAGATCCGGGACAGGGCATGGCTACACCTTC	CASIRSGTGHGYTF
TRBV19	TRBJ2-2	TRBD2	NA	TGTGCCAGTAGTATAATGGCGGGAGGCACCGGGGAGCTGTTTTTT	CASSIMAGGTGELFF
TRBV20-1	TRBJ2-5	NA	NA	TGCAGTGCTAGTTCGGGGGCCGACCAAGAGACCCAGTACTTC	CSASSGADQETQYF
TRBV3-1/TRBV3-2	TRBJ2-5	TRBD2	NA	TGTGCCAGCAGCCTGAGGGGAGGGCCCCTGGGAGAGACCCAGTACTTC	CASSLRGGPLGETQYF
TRBV5-5	TRBJ2-7	TRBD1	NA	TGTGCCAGCAGCTTAGGACAGGGGGCGTTCTACGAGCAGTACTTC	CASSLGQGAFYEQYF
TRBV29-1	TRBJ2-5	NA	NA	TGCAGCCTTCTTGGACTTGGGGAGACCCAGTACTTC	CSLLGLGETQYF
TRBV28	TRBJ1-4	NA	NA	TGTGCCATCGGGGATCCAACTAATGAAAAACTGTTTTTT	CAIGDPTNEKLFF
TRBV7-8	TRBJ1-3	NA	NA	TGTGCCAGCAGCTTAGGTGCCAGGGCGAGCTCTGGAAACACCATATATTTT	CASSLGARASSGNTIYF
TRBV2	TRBJ1-6	NA	few	TGTGCCAGTCGAGGTCCACTTAATTCACCCCTCCACTTT	CASRGPLNSPLHF
TRBV18	TRBJ2-2	TRBD1	NA	TGTGCCAGCTCACCAGAGGGACAGGGGGCGTCCGGGGAGCTGTTTTTT	CASSPEGQGASGELFF